The clone carrying this T cell receptor (beta chain) was seen at least ten times. This specimen belongs to a study of neurological immune-mediated disorders. 5'RACE employing 10-nucleotide random UMIs yielded the cDNA. TCRdb recomputed calls from the 5' RACE reads with MiXCR, one row per CDR3 protein. Of about 46,000 distinct CDR3 sequences listed, around 3.3% are singletons. Germline assignment: CDR1 SGHVS and CDR2 FQNEAQ. The V and J ends lost 1 base and 7 bases, in that order; junction bases with no gene match: 25. The CDR3 extends over 21 amino acids. Source material: PBMCs. The clonotype comes from a woman aged 45-60 years with multiple sclerosis. J is TRBJ2-5 and V is TRBV7-8; 9 nucleotides agree with TRBD1. CDR3 protein: CASSLGGQGGLQRGTRGTQYF. In nucleotides, the CDR3 is TGTGCCAGCAGCTTAGGGGGACAGGGAGGGCTCCAGCGGGGAACAAGAGGGACCCAGTACTTC.